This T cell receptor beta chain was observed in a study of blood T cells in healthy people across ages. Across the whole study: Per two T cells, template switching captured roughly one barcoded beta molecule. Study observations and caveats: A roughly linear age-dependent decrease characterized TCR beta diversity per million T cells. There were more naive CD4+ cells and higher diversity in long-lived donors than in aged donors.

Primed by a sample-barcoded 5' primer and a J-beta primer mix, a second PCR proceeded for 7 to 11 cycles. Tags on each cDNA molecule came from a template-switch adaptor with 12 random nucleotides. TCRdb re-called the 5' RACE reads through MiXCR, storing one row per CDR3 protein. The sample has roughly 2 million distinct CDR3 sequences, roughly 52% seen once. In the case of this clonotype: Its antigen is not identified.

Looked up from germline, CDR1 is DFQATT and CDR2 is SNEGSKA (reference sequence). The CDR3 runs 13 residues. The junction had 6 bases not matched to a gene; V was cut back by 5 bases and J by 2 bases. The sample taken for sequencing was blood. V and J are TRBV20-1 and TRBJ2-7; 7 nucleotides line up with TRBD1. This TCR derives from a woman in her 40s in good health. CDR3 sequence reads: CSASTGTAYEQYF. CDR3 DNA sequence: TGCAGTGCTTCCACCGGGACAGCCTACGAGCAGTACTTC.